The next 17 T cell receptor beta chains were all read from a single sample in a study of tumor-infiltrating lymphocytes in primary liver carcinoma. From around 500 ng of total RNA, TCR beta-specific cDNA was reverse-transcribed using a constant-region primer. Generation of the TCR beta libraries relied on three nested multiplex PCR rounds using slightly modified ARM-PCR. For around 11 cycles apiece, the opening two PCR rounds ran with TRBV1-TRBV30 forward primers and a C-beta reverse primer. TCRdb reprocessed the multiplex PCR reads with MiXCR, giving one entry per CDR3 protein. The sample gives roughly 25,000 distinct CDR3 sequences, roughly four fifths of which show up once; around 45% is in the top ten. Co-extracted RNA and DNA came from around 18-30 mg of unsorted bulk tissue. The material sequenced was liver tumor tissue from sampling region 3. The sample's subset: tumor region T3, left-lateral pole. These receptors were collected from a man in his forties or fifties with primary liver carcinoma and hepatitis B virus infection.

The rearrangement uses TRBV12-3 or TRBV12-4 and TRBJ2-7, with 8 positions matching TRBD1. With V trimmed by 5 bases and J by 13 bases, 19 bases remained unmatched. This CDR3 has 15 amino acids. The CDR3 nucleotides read TGTGCCAGCAGTATGGGAACAGGGGGGTCATACGAGCTTTACTTC. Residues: CASSMGTGGSYELYF.

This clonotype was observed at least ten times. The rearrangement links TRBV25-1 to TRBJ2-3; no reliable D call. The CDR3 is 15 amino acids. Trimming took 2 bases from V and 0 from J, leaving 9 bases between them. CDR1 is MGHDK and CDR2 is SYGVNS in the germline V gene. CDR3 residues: CASSEGLRSTDTQYF. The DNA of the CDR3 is TGTGCCAGCAGTGAAGGTTTGCGGAGCACAGATACGCAGTATTTT.

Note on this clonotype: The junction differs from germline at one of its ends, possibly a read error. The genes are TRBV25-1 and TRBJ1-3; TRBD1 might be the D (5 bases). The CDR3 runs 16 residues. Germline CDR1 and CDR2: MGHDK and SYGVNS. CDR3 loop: CANSGRDRTQGNTIYF. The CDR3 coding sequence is TGTGCCAACAGTGGCCGGGACCGTACTCAGGGAAACACCATATATTTT.

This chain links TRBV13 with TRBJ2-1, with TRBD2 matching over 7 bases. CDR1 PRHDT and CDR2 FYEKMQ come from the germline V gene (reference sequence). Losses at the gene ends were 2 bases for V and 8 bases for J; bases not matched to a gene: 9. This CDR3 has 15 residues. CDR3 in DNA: TGTGCCAGCAGCTTAACACGGGGGGTCTTCGATGAGCAGTTCTTC. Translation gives CASSLTRGVFDEQFF.

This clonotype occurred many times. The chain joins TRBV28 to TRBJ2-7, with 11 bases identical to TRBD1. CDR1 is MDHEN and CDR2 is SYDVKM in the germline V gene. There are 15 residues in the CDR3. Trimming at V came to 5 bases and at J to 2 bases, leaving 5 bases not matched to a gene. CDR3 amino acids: CASSKGTGGPYEQYF. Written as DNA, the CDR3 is TGTGCCAGCAGTAAGGGGACAGGGGGGCCCTACGAGCAGTACTTC.

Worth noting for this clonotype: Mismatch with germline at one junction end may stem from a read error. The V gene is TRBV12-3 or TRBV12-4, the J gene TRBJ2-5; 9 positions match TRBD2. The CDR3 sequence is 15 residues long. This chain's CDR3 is CASKAGELAGETPYF. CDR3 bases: TGTGCCAGCAAGGCGGGTGAGTTAGCGGGAGAGACCCCGTACTTC.

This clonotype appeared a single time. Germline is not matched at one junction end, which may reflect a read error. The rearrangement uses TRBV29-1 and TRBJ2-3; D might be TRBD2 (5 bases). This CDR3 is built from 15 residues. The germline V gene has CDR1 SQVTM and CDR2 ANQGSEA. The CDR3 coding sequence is TGCATCGTTGAAAAACGGACTTGGATCCAGGATACGCAGTATTTT. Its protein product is CIVEKRTWIQDTQYF.

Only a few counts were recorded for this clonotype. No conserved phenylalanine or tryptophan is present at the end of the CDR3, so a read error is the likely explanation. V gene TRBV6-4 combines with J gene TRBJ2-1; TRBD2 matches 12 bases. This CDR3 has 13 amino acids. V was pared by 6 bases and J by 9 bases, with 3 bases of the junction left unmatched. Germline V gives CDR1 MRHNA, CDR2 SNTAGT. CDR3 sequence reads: CASSGLAGSEQFL. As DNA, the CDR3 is TGTGCCAGCAGCGGACTAGCGGGAAGTGAGCAGTTCCTC.

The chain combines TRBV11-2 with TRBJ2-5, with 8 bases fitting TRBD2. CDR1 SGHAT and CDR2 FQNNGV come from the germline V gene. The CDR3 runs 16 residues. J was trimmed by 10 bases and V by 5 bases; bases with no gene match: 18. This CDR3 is CASSKIPGGGKKIQYF. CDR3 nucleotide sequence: TGTGCCAGCAGCAAAATTCCTGGCGGGGGGAAAAAGATCCAGTACTTC.

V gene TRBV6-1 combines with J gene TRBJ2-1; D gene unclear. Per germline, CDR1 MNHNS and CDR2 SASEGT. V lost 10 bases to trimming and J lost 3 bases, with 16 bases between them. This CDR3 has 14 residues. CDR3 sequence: CANTGSLNYNEQFF. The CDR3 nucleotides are TGTGCCAATACTGGATCCCTCAACTACAATGAGCAGTTCTTC.

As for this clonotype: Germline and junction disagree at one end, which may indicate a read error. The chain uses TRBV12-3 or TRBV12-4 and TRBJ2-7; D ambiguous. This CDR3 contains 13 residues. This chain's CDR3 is CASRSENGYDQYF. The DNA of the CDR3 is TGTGCCAGCCGGAGTGAGAACGGCTACGATCAGTATTTC.

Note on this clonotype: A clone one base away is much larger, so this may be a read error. DNA for the CDR3: TGTCCCAGCAATCCCCACCAGGCATCCTACGAGCAGTACTTC. It codes for CPSNPHQASYEQYF. The genes are TRBV28 and TRBJ2-7; D remains unclear. From germline, CDR1 is MDHEN and CDR2 SYDVKM. The CDR3 extends over 14 amino acids.

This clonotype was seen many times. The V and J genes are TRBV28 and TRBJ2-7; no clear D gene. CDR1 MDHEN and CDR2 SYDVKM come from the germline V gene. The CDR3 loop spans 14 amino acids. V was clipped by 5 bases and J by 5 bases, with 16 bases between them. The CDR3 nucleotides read TGTGCCAGCAGTCCCGGTCCCAGTTCTAACGAGCAGTACTTC. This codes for CASSPGPSSNEQYF.

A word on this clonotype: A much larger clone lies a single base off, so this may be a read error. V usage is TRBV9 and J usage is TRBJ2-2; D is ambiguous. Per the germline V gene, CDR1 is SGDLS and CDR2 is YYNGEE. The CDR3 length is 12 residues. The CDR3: CATSVDSGELFF. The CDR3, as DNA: TGTGCCACCAGCGTAGATTCCGGGGAGCTGTTTTTT.

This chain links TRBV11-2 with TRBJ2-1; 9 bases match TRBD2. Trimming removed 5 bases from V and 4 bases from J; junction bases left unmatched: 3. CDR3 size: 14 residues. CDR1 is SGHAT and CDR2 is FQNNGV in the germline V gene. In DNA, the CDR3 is TGTGCCAGCAGCGTGACTAGCGGTTACAATGAGCAGTTCTTC. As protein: CASSVTSGYNEQFF.

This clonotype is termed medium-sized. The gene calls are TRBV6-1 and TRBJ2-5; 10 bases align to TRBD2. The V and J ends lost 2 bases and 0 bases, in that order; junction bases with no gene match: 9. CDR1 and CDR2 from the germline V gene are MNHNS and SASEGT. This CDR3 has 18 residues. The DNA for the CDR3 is TGTGCCAGCAGTGAAAAAACTAGCGGGACCCTGTACCAAGAGACCCAGTACTTC. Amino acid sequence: CASSEKTSGTLYQETQYF.

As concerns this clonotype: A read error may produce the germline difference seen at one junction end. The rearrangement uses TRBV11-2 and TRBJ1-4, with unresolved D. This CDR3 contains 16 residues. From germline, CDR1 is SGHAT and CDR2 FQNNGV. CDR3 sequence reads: CASSKTPRGTNEKQSF. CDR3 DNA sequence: TGTGCCAGCAGTAAGACTCCACGAGGAACAAATGAAAAACAGTCTTTT.